Below, one T cell receptor beta chain is given with its context. The CDR3 runs 15 residues. From germline, CDR1 is SEHNR and CDR2 FQNEAQ (reference sequence). V shed 8 bases and J 2 bases; nucleotides not matched to a gene: 10. From the 5' RACE reads, TCRdb called clonotypes with MiXCR, one entry per CDR3 protein. The sample has nearly 650,000 distinct CDR3 sequences; 7% to 7.5% are singletons. The data stem from a study of identical twins. Another study also made use of these data, one on yellow fever vaccine responses in identical twins.

The sequence was obtained from a woman between 18 and 30 years old in good health. The V call is TRBV7-9, the J call TRBJ2-3; 7 nucleotides align to TRBD1. The sample consisted of PBMCs. The CDR3 DNA sequence: TGTGCCAGCCCTATGAAGGGACAGAACACAGATACGCAGTATTTT. It yields the protein CASPMKGQNTDTQYF. Combining the CDR3 with reference TRBV7-9 and TRBJ2-3 gives the whole variable domain DTGVSQNPRHKITKRGQNVTFRCDPISEHNRLYWYRQTLGQGPEFLTYFQNEAQLEKSRLLSDRFSAERPKGSFSTLEIQRTEQGDSAMYLCASPMKGQNTDTQYFGPGTRLTVL.